Listed below are T cell receptor beta chains from one sample, sequenced in a study of shared clonotypes between healthy human individuals. Clones were read by immunoSEQ multiplex PCR, and TCRdb kept only the in-frame ones, dropping some. Of 2 million or so clones listed, about 95% were seen once; the top ten hold 1.1%. Sequenced: naive CD8+ T cells sorted from blood. These receptor sequences come from a young man in good health. The CDR3 runs from the conserved cysteine through the conserved F or W. Each record gives: clone size, J gene, CDR3 length, V gene, D gene, CDR3 protein, CDR3 DNA. D genes are given only for firm matches. Size is omitted from some rows. Given values are once, few, many or a class for expanded clones.

-	TRBJ2-7	15	TRBV27	TRBD1	CASSSAGTGVYEQYF	TGTGCCAGCAGTAGCGCCGGGACAGGGGTGTACGAGCAGTACTTC
-	TRBJ2-7	14	TRBV4-1	-	CASSQQQGDYEQYF	TGCGCCAGCAGCCAACAACAGGGAGACTACGAGCAGTACTTC
-	TRBJ1-1	17	TRBV6-1	-	CASSELGGPPPLGEAFF	TGTGCCAGCAGTGAACTCGGGGGGCCACCCCCATTGGGTGAAGCTTTCTTT
-	TRBJ1-3	15	TRBV5-4	-	CASSYLGGSGNTIYF	TGTGCCAGCAGCTACCTCGGGGGCTCTGGAAACACCATATATTTT
-	TRBJ2-4	15	TRBV7-9	-	CASSLAGGFENIQYF	TGTGCCAGCAGCTTAGCGGGCGGGTTCGAAAACATTCAGTACTTC
-	TRBJ2-7	14	TRBV18	-	CASSPSTSSYEQYF	TGTGCCAGCTCACCGTCGACAAGCTCCTACGAGCAGTACTTC
-	TRBJ2-2	14	TRBV7-2	-	CASSSGGYTGELFF	TGTGCCAGCAGTTCCGGCGGATACACCGGGGAGCTGTTTTTT
-	TRBJ2-7	14	TRBV4-1	-	CASSRRVRDYEQYF	TGCGCCAGCAGCCGTCGGGTTCGGGACTACGAGCAGTACTTC
-	TRBJ2-7	12	TRBV5-6	-	CASSGYSYEQYF	TGTGCCAGCAGCGGGTACTCCTACGAGCAGTACTTC
-	TRBJ2-3	15	TRBV5-6	-	CASSLASGSTDTQYF	TGTGCCAGCAGCTTGGCCTCGGGTAGCACAGATACGCAGTATTTT
-	TRBJ2-7	13	TRBV5-4	-	CASSLGGPYEQYF	TGTGCCAGCAGCTTAGGGGGGCCCTACGAGCAGTACTTC
-	TRBJ2-1	19	TRBV4-1	TRBD2	CASSQAGTSGSPSYNEQFF	TGCGCCAGCAGCCAAGCCGGGACTAGCGGGAGCCCCTCCTACAATGAGCAGTTCTTC
-	TRBJ2-3	12	TRBV6-5	-	CASSLSGDTQYF	TGTGCCAGCAGTTTAAGTGGAGATACGCAGTATTTT
-	TRBJ2-7	13	TRBV27	TRBD2	CASNTAGGYEQYF	TGTGCCAGCAATACCGCGGGGGGCTACGAGCAGTACTTC
-	TRBJ1-1	12	TRBV5-6	-	CASSLPDSEAFF	TGTGCCAGCAGCTTGCCGGACAGCGAAGCTTTCTTT
-	TRBJ2-3	19	TRBV5-1	-	CASSSYVQHSALPTDTQYF	TGCGCCAGCAGCTCCTACGTACAACACAGCGCTCTCCCCACAGATACGCAGTATTTT
-	TRBJ2-7	14	TRBV2	TRBD1	CASRPGQGSYEQYF	TGTGCCAGCAGGCCGGGACAGGGCTCCTACGAGCAGTACTTC
-	TRBJ1-5	16	TRBV27	TRBD1	CASSPQTGRSNQPQHF	TGTGCCAGCAGTCCCCAGACAGGGCGTAGCAATCAGCCCCAGCATTTT
-	TRBJ2-1	16	TRBV30	TRBD1	CAWGDVRGRAYNEQFF	TGTGCCTGGGGAGACGTCAGGGGGCGCGCCTACAATGAGCAGTTCTTC
-	TRBJ2-1	15	TRBV6-5	TRBD2	CASSYTTVSGREQFF	TGTGCCAGCAGTTACACTACGGTTAGCGGGAGGGAGCAGTTCTTC
-	TRBJ2-5	15	TRBV7-3	-	CASSLAPGARETQYF	TGTGCCAGCAGCTTAGCTCCAGGGGCCCGAGAGACCCAGTACTTC
-	TRBJ1-2	16	TRBV7-9	-	CASSPSSGLSNYGYTF	TGTGCCAGCAGCCCATCATCAGGGCTTTCTAACTATGGCTACACCTTC
-	TRBJ1-5	15	TRBV19	-	CASSILGISNQPQHF	TGTGCCAGTAGTATACTTGGGATTAGCAATCAGCCCCAGCATTTT
-	TRBJ2-1	17	TRBV4-1	TRBD2	CASSHETGTSGSNEQFF	TGCGCCAGCAGCCATGAGACCGGGACTAGCGGGAGTAATGAGCAGTTCTTC
-	TRBJ1-1	14	TRBV7-9	-	CASSSSMGNTEAFF	TGTGCCAGCAGCTCTAGTATGGGCAACACTGAAGCTTTCTTT
-	TRBJ2-7	16	TRBV27	TRBD1	CASSLWATGGPSEQYF	TGTGCCAGCAGTTTATGGGCGACAGGGGGCCCCTCCGAGCAGTACTTC
-	TRBJ1-1	16	TRBV28	-	CASSFQGEGENTEAFF	TGTGCCAGCAGTTTTCAAGGGGAGGGGGAGAACACTGAAGCTTTCTTT
-	TRBJ2-1	15	TRBV11-1	TRBD1	CASSHGTGGLGEQFF	TGTGCCAGCAGCCACGGGACAGGGGGATTAGGTGAGCAGTTCTTC
-	TRBJ1-6	17	TRBV5-5	-	CASSLVPEELAVSPLHF	TGTGCCAGCAGCTTGGTCCCCGAGGAGCTGGCGGTCTCACCCCTCCACTTT
once	TRBJ2-1	16	TRBV5-6	TRBD2	CASSYAGTSVYNEQFF	TGTGCCAGCAGCTACGCCGGGACTAGCGTCTACAATGAGCAGTTCTTC
-	TRBJ2-6	17	TRBV6-1	-	CASSDGPPSSGANVLTF	TGTGCCAGCAGTGATGGGCCCCCTAGCTCTGGGGCCAACGTCCTGACTTTC
once	TRBJ2-2	14	TRBV7-6	-	CASSGRVGAGELFF	TGTGCCAGCAGCGGGCGGGTTGGCGCCGGGGAGCTGTTTTTT
-	TRBJ2-7	15	TRBV7-2	-	CASSLDRTNPYEQYF	TGTGCCAGCAGTTTGGACAGGACTAATCCCTACGAGCAGTACTTC
-	TRBJ1-5	20	TRBV19	-	CASSISPLKALSWVNQPQHF	TGTGCCAGTAGTATTTCCCCACTTAAAGCCCTATCTTGGGTCAATCAGCCCCAGCATTTT
-	TRBJ2-7	15	TRBV6-1	-	CASSEGGRGFSEQYF	TGTGCCAGCAGTGAAGGGGGTCGAGGATTCAGCGAGCAGTACTTC
-	TRBJ1-1	12	TRBV2	-	CASSAGSGEAFF	TGTGCCAGCAGTGCCGGGTCGGGTGAAGCTTTCTTT
-	TRBJ1-1	16	TRBV14	-	CASSQPKGEGNTEAFF	TGTGCCAGCAGCCAACCCAAGGGTGAGGGGAACACTGAAGCTTTCTTT
-	TRBJ2-5	15	TRBV7-6	TRBD2	CASSLPAGDGETQYF	TGTGCCAGCAGCTTGCCAGCGGGAGACGGGGAGACCCAGTACTTC
once	TRBJ1-2	12	TRBV11-2	-	CASSSERGGYTF	TGTGCCAGCAGCTCCGAACGGGGTGGCTACACCTTC
-	TRBJ2-4	16	TRBV10-3	TRBD2	CAISESLTGGKNIQYF	TGTGCCATCAGTGAGTCGTTAACGGGGGGGAAAAACATTCAGTACTTC
-	TRBJ2-1	14	TRBV5-1	-	CASSLAGGDNEQFF	TGCGCCAGCAGCTTGGCCGGTGGGGACAATGAGCAGTTCTTC
-	TRBJ1-2	12	TRBV29-1	TRBD1	CSVHDRGYGYTF	TGCAGCGTCCACGACAGGGGCTATGGCTACACCTTC
-	TRBJ2-3	13	TRBV11-2	TRBD2	CASSLNTAGAQYF	TGTGCCAGCAGCTTAAACACAGCGGGGGCGCAGTATTTT
once	TRBJ1-1	12	TRBV10-3	TRBD1	CAITAGGTEAFF	TGTGCCATCACGGCAGGGGGCACTGAAGCTTTCTTT
-	TRBJ2-2	11	TRBV7-2	-	CASSLVGELFF	TGTGCCAGCAGCTTAGTAGGGGAGCTGTTTTTT
-	TRBJ1-3	14	TRBV10-2	TRBD1	CASTEQGGWNTIYF	TGCGCCAGCACTGAACAGGGGGGTTGGAACACCATATATTTT
-	TRBJ1-3	13	TRBV6-5	-	CASVGTSGNTIYF	TGTGCCAGCGTCGGGACCTCTGGAAACACCATATATTTT
-	TRBJ2-7	13	TRBV4-2	-	CASSQGSTYEQYF	TGTGCCAGCAGCCAAGGTTCAACCTACGAGCAGTACTTC
-	TRBJ2-1	11	TRBV18	-	CASSPSEEQFF	TGTGCCAGCTCACCATCGGAGGAGCAGTTCTTC
-	TRBJ2-1	14	TRBV4-3	-	CASSLGPVDNEQFF	TGCGCCAGCAGCCTGGGACCAGTGGACAATGAGCAGTTCTTC
-	TRBJ2-7	14	TRBV5-5	-	CASSDALGSSEQYF	TGTGCCAGCAGCGACGCTCTAGGTTCTTCCGAGCAGTACTTC
few	TRBJ2-7	14	TRBV4-1	TRBD1	CASSQRQGPYEQYF	TGCGCCAGCAGCCAGAGACAGGGACCCTACGAGCAGTACTTC
-	TRBJ2-2	18	TRBV10-3	TRBD1	CAISDSTGTGTNTGELFF	TGTGCCATCAGTGACTCTACCGGGACAGGGACGAACACCGGGGAGCTGTTTTTT